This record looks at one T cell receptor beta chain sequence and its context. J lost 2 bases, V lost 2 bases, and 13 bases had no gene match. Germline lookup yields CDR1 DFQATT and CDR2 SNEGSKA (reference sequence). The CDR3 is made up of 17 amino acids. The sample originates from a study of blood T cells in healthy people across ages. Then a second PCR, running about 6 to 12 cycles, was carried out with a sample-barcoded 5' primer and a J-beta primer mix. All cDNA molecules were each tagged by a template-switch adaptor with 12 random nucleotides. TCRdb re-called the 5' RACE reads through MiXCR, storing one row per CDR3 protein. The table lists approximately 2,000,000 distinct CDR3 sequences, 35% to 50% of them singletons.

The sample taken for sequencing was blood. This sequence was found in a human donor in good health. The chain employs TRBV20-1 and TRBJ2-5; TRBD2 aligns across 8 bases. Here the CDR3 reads CSARNRHRAGGQETQYF. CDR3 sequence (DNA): TGCAGTGCTAGAAACCGACATAGGGCGGGAGGTCAAGAGACCCAGTACTTC.